This T cell receptor (beta chain) was recovered during a study of blood T cell repertoires in COVID-19. Produced via immunoSEQ multiplex PCR; TCRdb's table is partial and in-frame only. The sample includes 300,000 to 350,000 clones, 90% of them seen just once. Adults between roughly 18 and 95 years of age took part from about two dozen US areas. Assignment of participants to cohorts was predicated upon participant-reported clinical history. The CDR3 loop spans 14 amino acids. The V gene's germline CDR1 is MNHEY and CDR2 SMNVEV (reference sequence). The germline V and J ends were trimmed by 3 bases and 5 bases, with 13 bases remaining between them.

The origin of this receptor is a woman under 30 with acute COVID-19. This chain connects TRBV27 to TRBJ1-1; D perhaps matches TRBD1 (6 bases). The specimen sequenced was PBMCs or T cells enriched from blood (not recorded which). CDR3: CASSLGGGLTEAFF. The CDR3 DNA follows: TGTGCCAGCAGTTTGGGCGGGGGGCTAACTGAAGCTTTCTTT.